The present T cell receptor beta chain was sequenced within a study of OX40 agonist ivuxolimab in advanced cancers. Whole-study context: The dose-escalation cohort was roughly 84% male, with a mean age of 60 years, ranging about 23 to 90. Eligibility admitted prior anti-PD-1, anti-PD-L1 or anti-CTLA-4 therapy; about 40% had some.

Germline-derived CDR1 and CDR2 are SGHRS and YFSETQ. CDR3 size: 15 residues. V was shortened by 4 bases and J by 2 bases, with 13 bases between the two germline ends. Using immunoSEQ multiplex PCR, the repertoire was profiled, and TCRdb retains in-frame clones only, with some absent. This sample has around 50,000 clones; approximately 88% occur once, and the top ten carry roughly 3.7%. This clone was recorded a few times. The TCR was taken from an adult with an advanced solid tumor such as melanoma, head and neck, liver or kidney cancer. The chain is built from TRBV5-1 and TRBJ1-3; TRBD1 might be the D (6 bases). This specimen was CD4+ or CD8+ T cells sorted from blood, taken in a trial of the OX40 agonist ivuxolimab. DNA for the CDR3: TGCGCCAGCAGCCCCCAGGGGTTAGCTGGAAACACCATATATTTT. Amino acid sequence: CASSPQGLAGNTIYF.